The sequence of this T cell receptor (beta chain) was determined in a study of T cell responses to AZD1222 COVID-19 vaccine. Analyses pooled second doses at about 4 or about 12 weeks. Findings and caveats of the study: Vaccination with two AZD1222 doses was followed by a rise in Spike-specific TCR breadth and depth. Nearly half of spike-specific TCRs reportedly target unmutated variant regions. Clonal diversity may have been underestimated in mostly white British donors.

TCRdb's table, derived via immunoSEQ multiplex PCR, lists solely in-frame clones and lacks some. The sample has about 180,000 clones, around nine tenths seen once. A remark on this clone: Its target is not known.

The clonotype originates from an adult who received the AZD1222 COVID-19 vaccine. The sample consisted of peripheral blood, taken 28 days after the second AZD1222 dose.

In nucleotides, the CDR3 is TGTGCCAGCACCGATCTCGGGAATGGCTACACCTTC. Amino acid sequence: CASTDLGNGYTF. The J gene is TRBJ1-2, the V gene TRBV6-5; D remains ambiguous. The CDR3 spans 12 residues. Germline CDR1 and CDR2: MNHEY and SVGAGI. V shed 7 bases and J shed 6 bases, with 12 bases lying between them.